The source of this TCR beta chain is a study of T cells in Graves' hyperthyroidism and ophthalmopathy (dated by TCRdb to the late 2010s). Context from the whole study: To identify TCR V-J signatures that set the groups apart, the researchers used a discovery cohort of about a hundred patients, made up of some 41 with Graves' ophthalmopathy and 55 to 65 with stable Graves' hyperthyroidism. Prospective prediction of ophthalmopathy was tested in an independent validation cohort consisting of roughly 19 hyperthyroidism patients and some 17 patients who later progressed to ophthalmopathy. The paper describes TCR Vbeta CDR3 sequencing of 135 peripheral blood samples, made up of under 50 ophthalmopathy patients, approximately 73 hyperthyroidism patients and some 17 progressor patients. For training and testing, the 95 to 100 patients in the discovery cohort were randomly divided in a 7:3 ratio. The study also compared thyroid tissue and blood T-cell repertoires from more than 5 Graves' hyperthyroidism patients. Once sampling was done, hyperthyroidism patients were given methimazole at a starting dose of 30 mg daily, whereas ophthalmopathy patients were given high-dose intravenous methylprednisolone.

The TCR beta CDR3 regions were amplified from the RNA transcripts. For the first round of RT-PCR on the TCR CDR3, the HTBI primer set was used together with the Qiagen OneStep RT-PCR kit. The libraries were constructed in a second round of multiplex PCR and then size-selected and purified. The libraries were sequenced on an Illumina HiSeq2000 using paired-end 100 bp reads. The authors' analysis ran thus. SOAPnuke was used to process the raw data, with reads discarded if the reads contained adapters or uncalled bases, had a mean Phred below 15, or lacked an exact constant-primer or identifier match. COPE v1.2.5 was used to merge the high-quality paired reads, and each unique nucleotide sequence was defined as a clonotype. Clonotypes were aligned to IMGT TRBV, TRBD and TRBJ reference segments using MiTCR v1.1. The analysis was restricted to V-J combinations with a frequency above 0.0001, which together covered 99.2% of the repertoires. A TCS score was defined as the ratio of F50 (clonal expansion) to E x V (chaos), with BLOSUM62-based TCRdist applied between CDR3 peptides within each V-J. Welch's t-statistics and random forest reduced fewer than 600 V-J features to about 12, which were used in a naive Bayes classifier (R e1071). TCRdb itself trimmed the public reads at Q25 with fastp, ran MiXCR and retained productive beta chains. Identical CDR3 proteins give one entry, which carries the most common genes and DNA. For this entry, the V and J calls and clone size follow TCRdb and not the study's own pipeline. A total of hundreds of thousands of distinct CDR3 sequences appear in this sample, 46% of them only once. About 7.9% of the sample is in the top ten clones.

Graves' hyperthyroidism was defined as stable when no progression to ophthalmopathy occurred over 18 months of follow-up. Hyperthyroidism patients were newly diagnosed, with disease duration under 2 months, and aged 18 to 65 years. Any patient with an uncontrolled infection, another autoimmune disease, pregnancy or lactation was excluded. Diagnoses were based on clinical symptoms, serum thyroxine and TRAb, thyroid ultrasound and orbital computed tomography. Total RNA was extracted with Trizol reagent, and quality was checked on an Agilent 2100 Bioanalyzer. The germline V gene sets CDR1 to KGHDR and CDR2 to SFDVKD. Reading from cysteine to phenylalanine, the CDR3 counts 13 amino acids. The retained sequence is limited to the CDR3, 39 bases, with the frame set at the first base. A distance of 5 bases separates the germline ends of V and J, which lose 4 bases and 3 bases respectively. This clonotype appeared many times. No antigen is known for it. No much larger clonotype is one base removed from it; base qualities were not supplied.

What the authors observed across the whole study: Most expanded thyroid clonotypes (frequency above 0.001) were also detected in blood, a finding suggesting that blood repertoires may reflect thyroid immune responses. No statistical method was used to set the sample size in advance, and investigators knew the group allocation. During validation, the model predicted progression to ophthalmopathy a median of about 6.3 months ahead of onset, with around 71% sensitivity and 72% to 80% specificity. In cross-validation, a model built on a 13 V-J signature told ophthalmopathy apart from stable hyperthyroidism with 85% to 90% sensitivity and around 83% specificity, and in testing the same model reached 80%/75%.

The rearranged chain carries TRBV24-1 and TRBJ2-2; a tentative D match to TRBD1 spans 5 bases. The receptor was derived from a woman aged 18-29 years with Graves' hyperthyroidism. Donor details come from another sample of the same person, matched by shared clones. Material for sequencing was peripheral blood or thyroid tissue (not recorded which). At the DNA level, the sequence is TGTGCCACCAGTGACAGGGACACCGGGGAGCTGTTTTTT. Translated, this gives CATSDRDTGELFF.